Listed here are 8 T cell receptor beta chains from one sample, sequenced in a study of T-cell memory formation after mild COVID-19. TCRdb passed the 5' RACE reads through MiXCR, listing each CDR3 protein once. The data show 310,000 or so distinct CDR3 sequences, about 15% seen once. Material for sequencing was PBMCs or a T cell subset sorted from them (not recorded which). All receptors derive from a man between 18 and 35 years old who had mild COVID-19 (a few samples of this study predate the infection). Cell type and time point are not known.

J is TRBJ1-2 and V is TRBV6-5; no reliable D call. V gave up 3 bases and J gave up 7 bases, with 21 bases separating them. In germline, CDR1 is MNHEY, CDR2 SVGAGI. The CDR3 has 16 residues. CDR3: CASSYSPDPKKSGYTF. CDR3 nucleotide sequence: TGTGCCAGCAGTTATAGCCCTGACCCCAAAAAAAGTGGCTACACCTTC.

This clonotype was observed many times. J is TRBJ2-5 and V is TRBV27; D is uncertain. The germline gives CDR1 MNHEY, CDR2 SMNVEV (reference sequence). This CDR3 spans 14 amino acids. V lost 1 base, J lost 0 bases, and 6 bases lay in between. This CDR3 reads CASSLYGYQETQYF. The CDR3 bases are TGTGCCAGCAGTTTATACGGGTACCAAGAGACCCAGTACTTC.

The CDR3 region has the DNA TGTGCCAGCAGCTTAGCCGGGGAGGCGGACTATGGCTACACCTTC. This sequence encodes CASSLAGEADYGYTF. The chain recombines TRBV7-9 with TRBJ1-2; no definite D call. The CDR3 length is 15 residues. V was clipped by 0 bases and J by 3 bases, with 11 bases between them. Germline V gene lookup returns CDR1 SEHNR and CDR2 FQNEAQ (reference sequence).

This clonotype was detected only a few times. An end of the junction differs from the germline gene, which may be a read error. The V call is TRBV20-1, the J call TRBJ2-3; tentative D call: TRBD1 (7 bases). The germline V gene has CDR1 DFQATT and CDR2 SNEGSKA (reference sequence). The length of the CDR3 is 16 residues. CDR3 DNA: TGCAGCGCTAGAGAACCAGGGGGGCTTAGCACAGATACGCAGTATTTT. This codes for CSAREPGGLSTDTQYF.

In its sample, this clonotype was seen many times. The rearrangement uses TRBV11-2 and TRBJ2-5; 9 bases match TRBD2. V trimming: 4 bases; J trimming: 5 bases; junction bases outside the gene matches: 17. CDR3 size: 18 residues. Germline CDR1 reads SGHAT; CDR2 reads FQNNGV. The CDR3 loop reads CASSSIRLIAGVRETQYF. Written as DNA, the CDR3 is TGTGCCAGCAGCTCCATCCGACTCATAGCGGGGGTACGGGAGACCCAGTACTTC.

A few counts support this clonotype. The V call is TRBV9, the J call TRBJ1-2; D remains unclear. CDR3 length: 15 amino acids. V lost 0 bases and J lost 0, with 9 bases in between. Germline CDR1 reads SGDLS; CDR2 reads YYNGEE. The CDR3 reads CASSVDAAPNYGYTF. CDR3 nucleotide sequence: TGTGCCAGCAGCGTAGATGCGGCGCCTAACTATGGCTACACCTTC.

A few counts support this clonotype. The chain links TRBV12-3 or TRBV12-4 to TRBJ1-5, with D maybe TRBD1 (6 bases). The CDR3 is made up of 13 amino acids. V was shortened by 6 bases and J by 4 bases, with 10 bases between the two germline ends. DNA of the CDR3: TGTGCCAGCAGACAGGGACCGAATCAGCCCCAGCATTTT. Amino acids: CASRQGPNQPQHF.

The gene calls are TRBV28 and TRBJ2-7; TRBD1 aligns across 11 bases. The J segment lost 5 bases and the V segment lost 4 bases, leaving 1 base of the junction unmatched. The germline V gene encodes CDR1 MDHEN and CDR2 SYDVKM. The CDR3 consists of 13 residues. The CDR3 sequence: CASSSGQGDEQYV. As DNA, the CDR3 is TGTGCCAGCAGTTCGGGACAGGGGGACGAGCAGTACGTC.